One T cell receptor beta chain is described in this entry. Its antigen is as yet unknown. This sample is part of a study of cytomegalovirus exposure and HLA in healthy donors. Nominal health characterized the donors when sampled, though unrecorded immune exposures were likely. General study findings and limits: The study listed 164 cytomegalovirus-associated TCR beta chains.

This PCR relied on a set of 60 Vbeta primers and 13 Jbeta primers. This table comes from immunoSEQ multiplex PCR, and its TCRdb copy is limited to in-frame clones, with some not included. Seen here are around 110,000 clones, approximately 76% observed once, and the top ten hold roughly 2.1%. The specimen was PBMCs. The sequence derives from a man younger than 35 in good health and CMV-seronegative.

The CDR3 here is CASRGVFGGETQYF. The CDR3 bases are TGTGCCAGCAGGGGGGTCTTCGGGGGGGAGACCCAGTACTTC. J is TRBJ2-5 and V is TRBV2, with 7 bases identical to TRBD2. This CDR3 spans 14 amino acids. Unmatched junction bases numbered 9, after V lost 6 bases and J lost 5 bases. Germline lookup yields CDR1 SNHLY and CDR2 FYNNEI.